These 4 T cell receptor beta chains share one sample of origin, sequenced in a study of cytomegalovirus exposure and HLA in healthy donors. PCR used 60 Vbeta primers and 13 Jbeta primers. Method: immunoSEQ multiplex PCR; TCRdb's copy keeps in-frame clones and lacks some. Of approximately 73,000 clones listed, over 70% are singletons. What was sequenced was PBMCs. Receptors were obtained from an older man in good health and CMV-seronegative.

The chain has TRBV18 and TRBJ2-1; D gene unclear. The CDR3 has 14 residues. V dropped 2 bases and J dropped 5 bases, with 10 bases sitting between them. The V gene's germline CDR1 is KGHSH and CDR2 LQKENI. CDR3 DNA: TGTGCCAGCTCACCATTCGATGCGGACAATGAGCAGTTCTTC. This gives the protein CASSPFDADNEQFF.

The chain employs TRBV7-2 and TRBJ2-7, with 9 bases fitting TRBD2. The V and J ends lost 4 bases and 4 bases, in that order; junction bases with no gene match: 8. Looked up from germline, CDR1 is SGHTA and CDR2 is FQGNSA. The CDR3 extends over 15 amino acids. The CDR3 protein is CASSWGGGGAYEQYF. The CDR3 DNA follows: TGTGCCAGCAGCTGGGGTGGCGGGGGGGCGTACGAGCAGTACTTC.

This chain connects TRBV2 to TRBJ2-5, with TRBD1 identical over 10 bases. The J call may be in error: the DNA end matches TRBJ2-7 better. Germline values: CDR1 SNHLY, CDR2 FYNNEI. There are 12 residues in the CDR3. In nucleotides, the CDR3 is TGTGCCAGCCGACAGGGGGCTTACGAGCAGTACTTC. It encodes CASRQGAYEQYF.

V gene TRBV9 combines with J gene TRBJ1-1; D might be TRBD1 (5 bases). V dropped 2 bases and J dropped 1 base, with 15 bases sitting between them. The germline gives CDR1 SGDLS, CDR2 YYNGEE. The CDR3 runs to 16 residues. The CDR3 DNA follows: TGTGCCAGCAGCGTGACTCCGACAGTCGGGAACACTGAAGCTTTCTTT. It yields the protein CASSVTPTVGNTEAFF.